One and the same sample provided the 21 T cell receptor beta chains below, sequenced in a study of T cells in Graves' hyperthyroidism and ophthalmopathy. TCR beta CDR3 sequences were amplified from RNA transcripts. Researchers ran a first-round RT-PCR on the TCR CDR3 using the HTBI primer set. One entry per CDR3 protein, called by TCRdb with MiXCR from the multiplex PCR reads. In the table there are fewer than 350,000 distinct CDR3 sequences, approximately 18% of which are singletons. Material: blood. The receptors shown here come from a woman aged 40 to 50 with Graves' ophthalmopathy.

This clonotype was seen ten or more times. This chain connects TRBV5-8 to TRBJ1-2; D is unresolved. Germline CDR1 is SGHTS and CDR2 is YDEGEE. The CDR3 is 15 amino acids. V lost 0 bases to trimming and J lost 2 bases, with 11 bases between them. The CDR3 here is CASSLGPDVNYGYTF. The CDR3 nucleotides are TGTGCCAGCAGCTTGGGACCGGACGTAAACTATGGCTACACCTTC.

This clonotype was found many times. The chain links TRBV25-1 to TRBJ2-5; TRBD1 agrees at 8 bases. V lost 5 bases to trimming and J lost 4 bases; unmatched junction nucleotides: 9. Germline V lookup: CDR1 MGHDK, CDR2 SYGVNS. The CDR3 extends over 15 amino acids. CDR3 DNA: TGTGCCAGCAGTAGGATGACAGGGGCAGGAGAGACCCAGTACTTC. This gives the protein CASSRMTGAGETQYF.

This clonotype was seen at least ten times. A read error may be the cause here, since a much bigger clone is one base away. V and J are TRBV2 and TRBJ2-2; 8 bases are a match to TRBD1. Germline trimming cut 6 bases from V and 1 base from J; bases unmatched to any gene: 1. The germline gives CDR1 SNHLY, CDR2 FYNNEI. This CDR3 comprises 14 residues. This CDR3 is CASRGTGNTGELFF. In nucleotides, the CDR3 is TGTGCCAGCAGAGGGACAGGGAACACCGGGGAGCTGTTTTTT.

In its sample, this clonotype was seen many times. This chain joins TRBV20-1 and TRBJ1-1; D not resolved. Germline assignment: CDR1 DFQATT and CDR2 SNEGSKA (reference sequence). V lost 3 bases, J lost 1 base, and 12 bases lay in between. This CDR3 has 14 residues. This CDR3 reads CSASVGLRNTEAFF. Written as DNA, the CDR3 is TGCAGTGCTAGTGTGGGTCTACGGAACACTGAAGCTTTCTTT.

In this sample, this clonotype turned up many times. The chain couples TRBV24-1 to TRBJ2-2; perhaps D is TRBD1 or TRBD2 (5 bases each). This CDR3 spans 19 amino acids. CDR1 is KGHDR and CDR2 is SFDVKD in the germline V gene. The V gene lost 4 bases and the J gene lost 3 bases, with 23 bases spanning the gap. The CDR3 is CATSEPSAGPMGDTGELFF. Written as DNA, the CDR3 is TGTGCCACCAGTGAACCGAGCGCAGGTCCTATGGGGGACACCGGGGAGCTGTTTTTT.

This clonotype was recorded at least ten times. This chain links TRBV5-1 with TRBJ2-7; D is unclear. Germline lookup yields CDR1 SGHRS and CDR2 YFSETQ. This CDR3 has 14 residues. The germline V and J ends were trimmed by 3 bases and 7 bases, with 17 bases remaining between them. CDR3 residues: CASSSFGGAWEQYF. CDR3 DNA sequence: TGCGCCAGCAGCTCGTTCGGCGGAGCTTGGGAGCAGTACTTC. Looking up the rest from reference TRBV5-1 and TRBJ2-7 gives the full variable domain: KAGVTQTPRYLIKTRGQQVTLSCSPISGHRSVSWYQQTPGQGLQFLFEYFSETQRNKGNFPGRFSGRQFSNSRSEMNVSTLELGDSALYLCASSSFGGAWEQYFGPGTRLTVT.

This clonotype was seen many times. CDR3 sequence (DNA): TGTGCCAGCCGCCCAGGAGACCGTGATCAGCCCCAGCATTTT. Residues: CASRPGDRDQPQHF. The chain is built from TRBV28 and TRBJ1-5; the D is unclear. The CDR3 spans 14 residues. Germline CDR1 reads MDHEN; CDR2 reads SYDVKM. The V gene lost 8 bases and the J gene lost 5 bases, with 16 bases spanning the gap.

This clonotype was counted ten times or more. J is TRBJ1-5 and V is TRBV10-2; TRBD1 agrees at 7 bases. J lost 5 bases, V lost 2 bases, and 0 bases had no gene match. CDR1 is WSHSY, CDR2 SAAADI, per germline. This CDR3 is built from 13 residues. DNA for the CDR3: TGCGCCAGCAGTGAGGGGACAGATCAGCCCCAGCATTTT. Translated, it gives CASSEGTDQPQHF.

This clonotype appeared many times. The J gene is TRBJ2-5, the V gene TRBV6-1; 7 bases are a match to TRBD2. CDR1 is MNHNS, CDR2 SASEGT, per germline. Trimming cost V 6 bases and J 2 bases; bases outside gene matches: 0. The length of the CDR3 is 12 residues. The CDR3 DNA is TGTGCCAGCAGCGGGGGGCAAGAGACCCAGTACTTC. Residues: CASSGGQETQYF.

This clonotype was observed at least ten times. The chain uses TRBV28 and TRBJ1-2, with TRBD1 identical over 8 bases. CDR1 MDHEN and CDR2 SYDVKM come from the germline V gene. The J segment lost 1 base and the V segment lost 6 bases, leaving 1 base of the junction unmatched. The CDR3 is made up of 13 amino acids. This chain's CDR3 is CASRDRGNYGYTF. CDR3 sequence (DNA): TGTGCCAGCAGAGACAGGGGTAACTATGGCTACACCTTC.

This clonotype was found many times. CDR3 bases: TGCAGTGCTAGAGATCCCAGGGAAAGACAGCCCCAGCATTTT. This encodes CSARDPRERQPQHF. The chain joins TRBV20-1 to TRBJ1-5; D is possibly TRBD1 (5 bases). Germline CDR1 reads DFQATT; CDR2 reads SNEGSKA (reference sequence). Trimming cost V 0 bases and J 7 bases, with 13 bases left between them. The CDR3 totals 14 residues.

The chain has TRBV11-2 and TRBJ2-7; 9 positions match TRBD1. Germline loops: CDR1 SGHAT, CDR2 FQNNGV. V lost 5 bases to trimming and J lost 4 bases; unmatched junction nucleotides: 15. This CDR3 spans 17 amino acids. This CDR3 is CASSIFTGTGKRYEQYF. The CDR3 DNA sequence: TGTGCCAGCAGCATCTTCACCGGGACAGGGAAGAGATACGAGCAGTACTTC.

The CDR3 sequence is CASTDGVVAAYEQYF. In nucleotides, the CDR3 is TGTGCCAGCACCGACGGTGTGGTAGCGGCCTACGAGCAGTACTTC. The chain links TRBV6-2 or TRBV6-3 to TRBJ2-7, with TRBD2 as a possible D gene (6 bases). Germline V gene sequence: CDR1 MNHEY, CDR2 SVGEGT. This CDR3 contains 15 residues. V gave up 7 bases and J gave up 2 bases, with 18 bases separating them.

This clonotype was seen only a few times. The chain recombines TRBV4-1 with TRBJ2-7; the match to TRBD2 covers 7 bases. Germline CDR1 reads MGHRA; CDR2 reads YSYEKL. The CDR3 consists of 14 residues. The V and J ends lost 1 base and 12 bases, in that order; junction bases with no gene match: 12. CDR3 coding DNA: TGCGCCAGCAGCCAAGGGATTTCTTTGGGAGGGGTGTACTTC. Residues: CASSQGISLGGVYF.

With regard to this clonotype: This may stem from a read error, because a much larger clone lies one nucleotide away. This chain joins TRBV7-9 and TRBJ1-2, with D perhaps TRBD1 (5 bases). The germline V gene has CDR1 SEHNR and CDR2 FQNEAQ (reference sequence). The CDR3 covers 15 residues. The germline V and J ends were trimmed by 0 bases and 3 bases, with 11 bases remaining between them. Written as DNA, the CDR3 is TGTGCCAGCAGCTTAGCGGACACCCTCCACTATGGCTACACCTTC. Translating gives CASSLADTLHYGYTF.

In this sample, this clonotype turned up once. V usage is TRBV2 and J usage is TRBJ1-5; tentative D call: TRBD1 (5 bases). The CDR3 spans 12 residues. Germline lookup yields CDR1 SNHLY and CDR2 FYNNEI. V was cut by 5 bases and J by 9 bases, with 11 bases left in between. CDR3 loop: CASSLGGRPQHF. DNA for the CDR3: TGTGCCAGCAGTCTGGGGGGTCGGCCCCAGCATTTT.

This clonotype was detected many times. Its ends do not fully match the called genes, so a read error is possible. This chain links TRBV20-1 with TRBJ1-2; D is possibly TRBD1 (5 bases). Germline loops: CDR1 DFQATT, CDR2 SNEGSKA (reference sequence). The length of the CDR3 is 16 residues. The CDR3 region has the DNA TGCAGTGCTAGAGATTCTCGGGGCAGTTCGAGTCTAGTGGTGTCCTTC. Protein: CSARDSRGSSSLVVSF.

This rearrangement joins TRBV6-2 or TRBV6-3 to TRBJ2-5, with 8 nucleotides matching TRBD1. Germline V gene lookup returns CDR1 MNHEY and CDR2 SVGEGT. This CDR3 has 13 residues. The J segment lost 5 bases and the V segment lost 6 bases, leaving 5 bases of the junction unmatched. CDR3 sequence: CASSRTGYETQYF. CDR3 bases: TGTGCCAGCAGCCGGACAGGGTATGAGACCCAGTACTTC.

This clonotype was observed a handful of times. The chain employs TRBV5-1 and TRBJ2-3, with D perhaps matching TRBD2 (6 bases). CDR1 is SGHRS and CDR2 is YFSETQ in the germline V gene. This CDR3 comprises 15 residues. The germline V and J ends were trimmed by 0 bases and 2 bases, with 10 bases remaining between them. CDR3 protein: CASSLVSGNTDTQYF. CDR3 coding DNA: TGCGCCAGCAGCTTGGTTAGCGGAAACACAGATACGCAGTATTTT.

As concerns this clonotype: With a much larger clone just one base away, this may be a read error. As the CDR3 is not closed by the conserved phenylalanine or tryptophan, this likely results from a read error. This rearrangement joins TRBV28 to TRBJ2-7; 7 nucleotides align to TRBD1. This CDR3 region has 11 residues. In germline, CDR1 is MDHEN, CDR2 SYDVKM. Trimming took 8 bases from V and 4 from J; bases not matched to a gene: 2. The CDR3 is CASARGYEQYL. In nucleotides, the CDR3 is TGTGCCAGCGCCAGGGGGTACGAGCAGTACCTC.

This clonotype came up many times. The chain carries TRBV9 and TRBJ1-1, with TRBD1 as a possible D gene (5 bases). V was shortened by 3 bases and J by 11 bases, with 14 bases between the two germline ends. Germline CDR1 is SGDLS and CDR2 is YYNGEE. The CDR3 has 12 amino acids. CDR3: CASSGLSEGAFF. CDR3 nucleotide sequence: TGTGCCAGCAGCGGACTCAGTGAGGGGGCTTTCTTT.